The rows below give T cell receptor beta chains drawn from one sample of a study of T and B cells in COVID-19 patients. TCRdb re-called the multiplex PCR reads with MiXCR, one entry per CDR3 protein. The table lists several thousand distinct CDR3 sequences, 25% of them singletons. The sample consisted of blood. Receptors were obtained from a human donor with active COVID-19. Each CDR3 is given with its conserved first and last residue. The D gene is left open where the match is weak. Only some rows state a clone size, as once, few, many or a class for expanded clones.

j_call,cdr3_length,v_call,clone_size,d_call,cdr3_aa,cdr3_nt
TRBJ1-6,14,TRBV30,medium-sized,.,CAWSQASLNSPLHF,TGTGCCTGGAGTCAGGCATCACTTAATTCACCCCTCCACTTT
TRBJ2-1,14,TRBV15,medium-sized,.,CATSSARVRNEQFF,TGTGCCACCAGCAGCGCCCGGGTTAGGAATGAGCAGTTCTTC
TRBJ2-5,16,TRBV20-1,few,.,CSARDRRWTFQETQYF,TGCAGTGCTAGAGATCGTCGATGGACCTTCCAAGAGACCCAGTACTTC
TRBJ1-4,16,TRBV18,medium-sized,.,CASSPRQIATNEKLFF,TGTGCCAGCTCACCGAGGCAGATTGCAACTAATGAAAAACTGTTTTTT
TRBJ2-3,14,TRBV7-2,few,TRBD1,CASSSDRSTDTQYF,TGTGCCAGCAGCTCGGACAGGAGCACAGATACGCAGTATTTT
TRBJ2-5,14,TRBV29-1,.,TRBD2,CSARTSGSGETQYF,TGCAGCGCCCGGACTAGCGGGAGTGGAGAGACCCAGTACTTC
TRBJ1-2,15,TRBV12-3/TRBV12-4,few,.,CASSSLTGYPYGYTF,TGTGCCAGCAGTTCCCTCACAGGCTACCCTTATGGCTACACCTTC
TRBJ2-3,15,TRBV18,medium-sized,.,CASSPPRGSTDTQYF,TGTGCCAGCTCACCACCGAGAGGGAGCACAGATACGCAGTATTTT
TRBJ2-3,16,TRBV6-6,medium-sized,.,CASSGAGRLGTDTQYF,TGTGCCAGCAGCGGGGCGGGACGGCTTGGGACAGATACGCAGTATTTT
TRBJ2-7,14,TRBV15,medium-sized,.,CATSRDQVAYEQYF,TGTGCCACCAGCAGAGATCAGGTAGCCTACGAGCAGTACTTC
TRBJ1-5,16,TRBV7-2,.,.,CASSLAPLEPNQPQHF,TGTGCCAGCAGCTTAGCGCCGCTAGAACCCAATCAGCCCCAGCATTTT
TRBJ1-2,16,TRBV19,medium-sized,.,CASLRTLTSFNYGYTF,TGTGCCAGCCTACGGACCTTAACATCCTTTAACTATGGCTACACCTTC
TRBJ1-1,13,TRBV30,medium-sized,.,CAWSVRGYTEAFF,TGTGCCTGGAGTGTACGGGGGTACACTGAAGCTTTCTTT
TRBJ2-1,15,TRBV7-9,.,TRBD2,CASSSRAGGSPEQFF,TGTGCCAGCAGCTCCCGAGCGGGAGGAAGCCCCGAGCAGTTCTTC